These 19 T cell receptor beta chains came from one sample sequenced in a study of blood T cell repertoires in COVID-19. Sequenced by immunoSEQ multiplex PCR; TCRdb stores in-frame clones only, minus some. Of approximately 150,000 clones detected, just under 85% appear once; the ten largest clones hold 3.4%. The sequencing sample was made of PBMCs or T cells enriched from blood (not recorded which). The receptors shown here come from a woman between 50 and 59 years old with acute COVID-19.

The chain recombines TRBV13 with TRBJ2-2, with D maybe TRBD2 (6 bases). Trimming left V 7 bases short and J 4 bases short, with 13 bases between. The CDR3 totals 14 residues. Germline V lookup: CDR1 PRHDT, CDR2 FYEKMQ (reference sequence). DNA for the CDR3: TGTGCCAGCAAAGGAGGGGCGGCCACCGGGGAGCTGTTTTTT. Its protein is CASKGGAATGELFF.

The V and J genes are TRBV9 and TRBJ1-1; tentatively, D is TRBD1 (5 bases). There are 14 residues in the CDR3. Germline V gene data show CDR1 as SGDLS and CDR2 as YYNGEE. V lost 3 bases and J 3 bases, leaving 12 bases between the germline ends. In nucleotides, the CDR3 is TGTGCCAGCAGCGCGTTTCTAGGGGACACTGAAGCTTTCTTT. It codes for CASSAFLGDTEAFF. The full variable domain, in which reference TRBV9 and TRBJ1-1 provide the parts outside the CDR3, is DSGVTQTPKHLITATGQRVTLRCSPRSGDLSVYWYQQSLDQGLQFLIQYYNGEERAKGNILERFSAQQFPDLHSELNLSSLELGDSALYFCASSAFLGDTEAFFGQGTRLTVV.

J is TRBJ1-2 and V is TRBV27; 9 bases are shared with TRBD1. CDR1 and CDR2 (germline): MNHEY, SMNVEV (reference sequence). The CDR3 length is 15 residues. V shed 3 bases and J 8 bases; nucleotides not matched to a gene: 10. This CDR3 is CASSFRGQGVRGYTF. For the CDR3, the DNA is TGTGCCAGCAGTTTTCGGGGACAGGGTGTTAGGGGCTACACCTTC.

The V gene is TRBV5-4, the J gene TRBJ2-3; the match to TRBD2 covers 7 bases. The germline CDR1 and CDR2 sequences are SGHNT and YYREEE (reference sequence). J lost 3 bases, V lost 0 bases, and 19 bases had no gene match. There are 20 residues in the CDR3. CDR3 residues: CASSLGYLAEYQLGTDTQYF. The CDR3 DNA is TGTGCCAGCAGCTTGGGATATCTAGCGGAATACCAATTGGGGACAGATACGCAGTATTTT.

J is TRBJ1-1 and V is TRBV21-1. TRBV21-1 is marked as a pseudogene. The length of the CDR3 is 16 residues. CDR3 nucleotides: TGTGCCAGCAGCAAAGAGGAAAGAGACTGGAACACTGAAGCTTTCTTT. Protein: CASSKEERDWNTEAFF.

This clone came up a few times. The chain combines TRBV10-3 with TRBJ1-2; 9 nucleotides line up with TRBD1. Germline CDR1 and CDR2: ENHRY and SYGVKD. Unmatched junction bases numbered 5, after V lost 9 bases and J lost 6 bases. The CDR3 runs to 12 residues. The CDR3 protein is CAIGGTGNGYTF. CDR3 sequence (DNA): TGTGCCATTGGGGGGACAGGGAATGGCTACACCTTC.

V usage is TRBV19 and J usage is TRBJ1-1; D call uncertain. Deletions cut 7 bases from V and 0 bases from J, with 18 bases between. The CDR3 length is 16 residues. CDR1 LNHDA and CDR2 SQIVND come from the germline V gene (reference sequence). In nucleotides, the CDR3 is TGTGCCAGTACCGCCTTTAGAGGTTCGATGAACACTGAAGCTTTCTTT. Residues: CASTAFRGSMNTEAFF.

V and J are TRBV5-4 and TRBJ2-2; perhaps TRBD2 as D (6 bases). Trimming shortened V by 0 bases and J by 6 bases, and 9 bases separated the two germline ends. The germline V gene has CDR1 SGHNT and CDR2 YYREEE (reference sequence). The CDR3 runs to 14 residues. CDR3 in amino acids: CASSLEGEAGELFF. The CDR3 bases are TGTGCCAGCAGCTTGGAAGGGGAGGCCGGGGAGCTGTTTTTT.

The CDR3 reads CASSLTALGENEQFF. Written as DNA, the CDR3 is TGTGCCAGCAGTTTAACGGCCCTAGGAGAAAATGAGCAGTTCTTC. The chain recombines TRBV27 with TRBJ2-1; no firm D call. The germline V gene encodes CDR1 MNHEY and CDR2 SMNVEV (reference sequence). This CDR3 contains 15 residues. Trimming left V 2 bases short and J 7 bases short, with 15 bases between.

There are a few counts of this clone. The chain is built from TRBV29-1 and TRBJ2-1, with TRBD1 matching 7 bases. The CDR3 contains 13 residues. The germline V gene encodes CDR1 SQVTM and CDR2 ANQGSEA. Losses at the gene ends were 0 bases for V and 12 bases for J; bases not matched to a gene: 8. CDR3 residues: CSVEDGYRGRQFF. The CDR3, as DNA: TGCAGCGTTGAAGACGGATACAGGGGACGGCAGTTCTTC.

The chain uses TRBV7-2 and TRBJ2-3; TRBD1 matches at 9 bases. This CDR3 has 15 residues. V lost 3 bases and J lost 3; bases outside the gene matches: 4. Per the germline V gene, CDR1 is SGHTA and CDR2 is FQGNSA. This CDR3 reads CASSFSGQGTDTQYF. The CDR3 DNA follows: TGTGCCAGCAGCTTCTCGGGACAGGGAACAGATACGCAGTATTTT.

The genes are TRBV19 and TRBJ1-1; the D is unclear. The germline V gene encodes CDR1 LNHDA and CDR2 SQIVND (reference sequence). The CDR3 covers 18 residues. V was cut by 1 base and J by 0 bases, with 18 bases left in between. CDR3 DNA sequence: TGTGCCAGTAGTATAGTAGGCGTCGGGGTTCAAATGAACACTGAAGCTTTCTTT. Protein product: CASSIVGVGVQMNTEAFF.

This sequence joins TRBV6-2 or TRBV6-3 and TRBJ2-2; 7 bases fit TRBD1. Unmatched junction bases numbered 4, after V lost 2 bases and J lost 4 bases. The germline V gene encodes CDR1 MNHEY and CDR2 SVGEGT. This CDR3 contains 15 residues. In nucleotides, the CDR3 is TGTGCCAGCAGTTACGGTCCAGGGGGCACCGGGGAGCTGTTTTTT. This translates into CASSYGPGGTGELFF.

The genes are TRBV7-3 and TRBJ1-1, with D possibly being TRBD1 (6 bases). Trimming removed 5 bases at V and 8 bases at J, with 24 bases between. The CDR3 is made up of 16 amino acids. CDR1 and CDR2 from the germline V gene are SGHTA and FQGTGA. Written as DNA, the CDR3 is TGTGCCAGCAGCGCAAGCCCGACAGGAGCTCTGTTGGAAGCTTTCTTT. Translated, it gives CASSASPTGALLEAFF.

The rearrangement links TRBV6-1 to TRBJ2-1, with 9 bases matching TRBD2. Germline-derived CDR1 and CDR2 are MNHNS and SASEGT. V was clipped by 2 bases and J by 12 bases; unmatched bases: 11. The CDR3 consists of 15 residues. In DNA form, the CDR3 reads TGTGCCAGCAGTGAATCTGTAGCGGGAGCACGTGGGCAGTTCTTC. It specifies CASSESVAGARGQFF.

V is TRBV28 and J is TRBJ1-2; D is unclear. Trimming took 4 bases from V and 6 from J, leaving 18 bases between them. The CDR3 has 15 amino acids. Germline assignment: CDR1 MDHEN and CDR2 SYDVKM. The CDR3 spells CASSSRRGSLNGYTF. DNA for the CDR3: TGTGCCAGCAGTTCACGACGAGGTTCATTAAATGGCTACACCTTC.

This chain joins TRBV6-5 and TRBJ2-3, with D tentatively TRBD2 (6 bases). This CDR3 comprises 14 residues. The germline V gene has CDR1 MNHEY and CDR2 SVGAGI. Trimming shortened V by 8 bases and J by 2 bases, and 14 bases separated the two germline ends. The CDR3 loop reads CASVGRGNTDTQYF. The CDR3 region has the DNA TGTGCCAGCGTCGGGCGCGGGAACACAGATACGCAGTATTTT.

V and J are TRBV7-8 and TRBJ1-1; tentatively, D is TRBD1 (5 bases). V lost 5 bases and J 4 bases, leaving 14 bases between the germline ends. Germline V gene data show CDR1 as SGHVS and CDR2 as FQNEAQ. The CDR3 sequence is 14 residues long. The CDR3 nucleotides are TGTGCCAGCAGCCTGACCAAAGGGGTCACTGAAGCTTTCTTT. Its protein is CASSLTKGVTEAFF.

Here the CDR3 reads CASSPAGPPPLNTEAFF. CDR3 DNA: TGTGCCAGCAGCCCAGCGGGGCCTCCGCCACTTAACACTGAAGCTTTCTTT. The chain is built from TRBV7-9 and TRBJ1-1; weak D call: TRBD1 (5 bases). Between the trimmed V and J ends, which lost 5 bases and 2 bases, there was a span of 21 bases. The CDR3 is 17 residues long. CDR1 is SEHNR, CDR2 FQNEAQ, per germline (reference sequence).